The T cell receptor beta chain under discussion was sequenced for a study of shared clonotypes between healthy human individuals. The study's findings and limits: Blood alone was sampled, and tissue repertoires likely differ.

Germline V gene data show CDR1 as SQVTM and CDR2 as ANQGSEA. This CDR3 is built from 13 residues. Researchers divided each subset's genomic DNA evenly across several immunoSEQ plates. The assay was immunoSEQ multiplex PCR, and TCRdb's table has in-frame clones only and misses some. The data contain 450,000 to 500,000 clones, 65% to 85% of them singletons. All participating donors were Caucasian adults from Nashville, Tennessee. As to this clone: Its antigen remains unidentified.

The material sequenced was PBMCs. The rearrangement joins TRBV29-1 to TRBJ2-5; 11 nucleotides match TRBD2. The end of the DNA is better explained by TRBJ2-7, so the J call may be wrong. The sequence was obtained from a woman aged 40 to 49 in good health. Some clones in this sample may be carry-over from other donors' samples. The CDR3 loop reads CSALAGAISEQYF. The CDR3 DNA follows: TGCAGCGCACTAGCGGGAGCGATTTCCGAGCAGTACTTC.